Reported below is one T cell receptor (beta chain). The sample belongs to a study of blood T cell repertoires in COVID-19. The Seattle patients, enrolled during active infection, were followed longitudinally. V lost 5 bases to trimming and J lost 8 bases, with 12 bases between them. Germline CDR1 MNHEY, CDR2 SVGAGI. CDR3 length: 12 residues. The data were produced by immunoSEQ multiplex PCR, yet TCRdb's version contains in-frame clones alone and is incomplete. Counted here are almost 200,000 clones, around four fifths occurring once; the ten biggest clones make up approximately 0.97%. The rearrangement links TRBV6-5 to TRBJ1-2; a weak D match, TRBD1 (5 bases). Material for sequencing was peripheral blood. The sequence came from a man aged 55 to 70 with COVID-19, enrolled during active disease. DNA for the CDR3: TGTGCCAGCAGTAAGCCCCAGGGCGGCTACACCTTC. It translates to CASSKPQGGYTF.